The 32 T cell receptor beta chains presented below share a single source sample, sequenced in a study of shared clonotypes between healthy human individuals. Clones were read by immunoSEQ multiplex PCR, and TCRdb kept only the in-frame ones, dropping some. The profile shows roughly 2.4 million clones, approximately 94% of them singletons. Sequencing was done on a sample of naive CD4+ T cells sorted from blood. Subset specified: CD45RA+ positively selected. Receptors originate from a man aged 18 to 35 in good health.

Here the CDR3 reads CASSPGQGEKGAEQFF. In DNA, the CDR3 is TGTGCCAGCAGCCCCGGACAGGGAGAAAAAGGAGCTGAGCAGTTCTTC. V is TRBV7-2 and J is TRBJ2-1, with 8 bases lining up with TRBD1. The junction had 15 bases not matched to a gene; V was cut back by 5 bases and J by 9 bases. The CDR3 sequence is 16 residues long. Per the germline V gene, CDR1 is SGHTA and CDR2 is FQGNSA.

The sample holds a few counts of this clone. The chain has TRBV19 and TRBJ1-1; D ambiguous. Germline assignment: CDR1 LNHDA and CDR2 SQIVND (reference sequence). CDR3 length equals 14 residues. Trimming cost V 3 bases and J 1 base, with 9 bases left between them. Here the CDR3 DNA reads TGTGCCAGTAGTATGGAGACACCGAACACTGAAGCTTTCTTT. As protein: CASSMETPNTEAFF.

The chain has TRBV5-1 and TRBJ2-7; D is possibly TRBD1 (6 bases). The CDR3 is 14 amino acids. Germline V lookup: CDR1 SGHRS, CDR2 YFSETQ. V lost 7 bases and J 1 base, leaving 15 bases between the germline ends. CDR3 coding DNA: TGCGCCAGCGGGTTGCAGGGGCCGTCCTACGAGCAGTACTTC. Protein sequence: CASGLQGPSYEQYF.

V gene TRBV9 combines with J gene TRBJ2-2; 7 bases align to TRBD1. The J segment lost 5 bases and the V segment lost 8 bases, leaving 12 bases of the junction unmatched. The CDR3 runs to 15 residues. CDR1 SGDLS and CDR2 YYNGEE come from the germline V gene. This chain's CDR3 is CASTRQGDGTGELFF. The CDR3 DNA reads as TGTGCCAGTACTAGACAGGGTGACGGGACCGGGGAGCTGTTTTTT.

The chain has TRBV6-5 and TRBJ2-3, with unresolved D. The CDR3 length is 12 residues. CDR1 is MNHEY, CDR2 SVGAGI, per germline. Between the trimmed V and J ends, which lost 5 bases and 1 base, there was a span of 4 bases. CDR3 coding DNA: TGTGCCAGCAGTATCGGCACAGATACGCAGTATTTT. Protein sequence: CASSIGTDTQYF.

Turning to this clone: Other DNA sequences of this sample code for an identical CDR3. J is TRBJ2-3 and V is TRBV5-1; D not certain. Germline CDR1 is SGHRS and CDR2 is YFSETQ. CDR3 length: 13 residues. The ends were cut back, 0 bases at V and 4 bases at J, with 6 bases in the middle. The CDR3 DNA sequence: TGCGCCAGCAGCTTGGTGGGGTCAGATACGCAGTATTTT. It translates to CASSLVGSDTQYF.

The genes are TRBV6-1 and TRBJ1-2, with D possibly TRBD1 on 5 matching bases. The germline CDR1 and CDR2 sequences are MNHNS and SASEGT. Between the trimmed V and J ends, which lost 0 bases and 7 bases, there was a span of 15 bases. This CDR3 spans 15 amino acids. The CDR3 sequence: CASSEAPRGVTGYTF. Here the CDR3 DNA reads TGTGCCAGCAGTGAAGCGCCTCGGGGGGTGACTGGCTACACCTTC.

This clone was counted once. V is TRBV6-5 and J is TRBJ2-5; D remains unclear. The J call may be faulty, since TRBJ2-7 better matches the DNA end. CDR3 length: 12 amino acids. Germline CDR1 and CDR2: MNHEY and SVGAGI. CDR3 protein: CASSYGATEQYF. The CDR3 DNA follows: TGTGCCAGCAGTTACGGTGCTACCGAGCAGTACTTC.

The genes are TRBV30 and TRBJ2-5; 10 bases fit TRBD2. The ends lost 0 bases at V and 5 bases at J; junction bases unmatched: 12. Germline V lookup: CDR1 GTSNPN, CDR2 SVGIG (reference sequence). The CDR3 has 17 residues. Here the CDR3 DNA reads TGTGCCTGGAGTGTTAAGAGACTAGCGGGCTTGGACGAGACCCAGTACTTC. Its translation: CAWSVKRLAGLDETQYF.

This chain connects TRBV6-5 to TRBJ2-1; 11 positions agree with TRBD2. With V trimmed by 0 bases and J by 7 bases, 2 bases remained unmatched. The CDR3 has 15 amino acids. From germline, CDR1 is MNHEY and CDR2 SVGAGI. CDR3 DNA: TGTGCCAGCAGTTACTCTAGCGGGAGGGTGAATGAGCAGTTCTTC. This codes for CASSYSSGRVNEQFF.

This clone appeared a few times. The chain uses TRBV27 and TRBJ1-5; possibly TRBD1 for D (5 bases). Germline V CDR1 and CDR2: MNHEY, SMNVEV (reference sequence). The CDR3 runs to 14 residues. V lost 2 bases and J lost 7, with 12 bases in between. The CDR3 DNA sequence: TGTGCCAGCAGTTTAGTTGCAGGGTCCCAGCCCCAGCATTTT. Translation gives CASSLVAGSQPQHF.

The chain is built from TRBV6-5 and TRBJ1-6; D perhaps matches TRBD1 (6 bases). CDR3 length equals 14 residues. The V gene's germline CDR1 is MNHEY and CDR2 SVGAGI. V dropped 6 bases and J dropped 6 bases, with 12 bases sitting between them. CDR3 region: CASRGGPFNSPLHF. The CDR3 DNA reads as TGTGCCAGCAGAGGGGGGCCGTTTAATTCACCCCTCCACTTT.

The chain couples TRBV18 to TRBJ2-2; D remains unclear. The CDR3 runs 14 residues. Germline CDR1 reads KGHSH; CDR2 reads LQKENI. Trimming removed 3 bases from V and 5 bases from J, with 10 bases in between. The CDR3 here is CASSPRRLTGELFF. CDR3 nucleotides: TGTGCCAGCTCACCTCGTAGGCTGACCGGGGAGCTGTTTTTT.

V gene TRBV10-3 combines with J gene TRBJ1-4, with D possibly TRBD1 on 5 matching bases. V was clipped by 2 bases and J by 1 base, with 11 bases between them. The germline gives CDR1 ENHRY, CDR2 SYGVKD. The CDR3 length is 16 residues. The CDR3 coding sequence is TGTGCCATCAGTGAGATGGGGGAGGTAACTAATGAAAAACTGTTTTTT. Residues: CAISEMGEVTNEKLFF.

The rearrangement links TRBV6-5 to TRBJ1-2; a weak D match, TRBD1 (6 bases). CDR1 and CDR2 from the germline V gene are MNHEY and SVGAGI. There are 12 residues in the CDR3. V shed 5 bases and J shed 4 bases, with 8 bases lying between them. This CDR3 is CASSPDSYGYTF. The CDR3 coding sequence is TGTGCCAGCAGTCCGGACAGCTATGGCTACACCTTC.

This rearrangement joins TRBV11-2 to TRBJ2-2; the D gene is possibly TRBD1 (6 bases). The CDR3 totals 15 residues. Trimming took 1 base from V and 4 from J, leaving 10 bases between them. The V gene's germline CDR1 is SGHAT and CDR2 FQNNGV. The CDR3 protein is CASSLASRGTGELFF. In DNA form, the CDR3 reads TGTGCCAGCAGCTTAGCGAGCAGGGGCACCGGGGAGCTGTTTTTT.

This clone was observed a single time. The chain uses TRBV30 and TRBJ2-2; D perhaps matches TRBD2 (6 bases). V was cut by 3 bases and J by 2 bases, with 10 bases left in between. This CDR3 has 14 amino acids. The germline V gene encodes CDR1 GTSNPN and CDR2 SVGIG (reference sequence). This CDR3 reads CAWRLTSNTGELFF. For the CDR3, the DNA is TGTGCCTGGAGGCTGACTAGTAACACCGGGGAGCTGTTTTTT.

The V gene is TRBV30, the J gene TRBJ1-6; possible D gene TRBD1, 5 bases. The CDR3 has 14 residues. Per the germline V gene, CDR1 is GTSNPN and CDR2 is SVGIG (reference sequence). V gave up 8 bases and J gave up 10 bases, with 21 bases separating them. CDR3 sequence: CAANRDRGGSPLHF. The DNA for the CDR3 is TGTGCCGCAAACCGGGACCGGGGGGGATCACCCCTCCACTTT.

The V call is TRBV2, the J call TRBJ2-7; 13 nucleotides line up with TRBD2. CDR3 length: 15 residues. Germline lookup yields CDR1 SNHLY and CDR2 FYNNEI. Losses at the gene ends were 6 bases for V and 6 bases for J; bases not matched to a gene: 8. The CDR3 DNA sequence: TGTGCCAGCAGCGATACTAGCGGGAGGGCCGGCGAGCAGTACTTC. Its translation: CASSDTSGRAGEQYF.

This clone was picked up a small number of times. The chain uses TRBV27 and TRBJ2-2; D is possibly TRBD2 (6 bases). Germline V lookup: CDR1 MNHEY, CDR2 SMNVEV (reference sequence). The V and J ends lost 0 bases and 5 bases respectively, with 16 bases between them. The CDR3 covers 17 residues. The CDR3 sequence: CASSLSVFSGLTGELFF. CDR3 nucleotides: TGTGCCAGCAGTTTATCGGTCTTTAGCGGTTTAACCGGGGAGCTGTTTTTT.

This clone was recorded once. This sequence joins TRBV10-3 and TRBJ2-1; 14 bases agree with TRBD2. Trimming took 2 bases from V and 8 from J; bases not matched to a gene: 5. Germline V CDR1 and CDR2: ENHRY, SYGVKD. The CDR3 loop spans 16 amino acids. DNA for the CDR3: TGTGCCATCAGTGAGCCGGGACTAGCGGGGGTCGATGAGCAGTTCTTC. Protein sequence: CAISEPGLAGVDEQFF.

The chain carries TRBV2 and TRBJ2-2; D might be TRBD1 (5 bases). The germline V gene encodes CDR1 SNHLY and CDR2 FYNNEI. This CDR3 spans 16 amino acids. Trimming removed 0 bases from V and 6 bases from J, with 14 bases in between. The CDR3 DNA reads TGTGCCAGCAGTGAAGCGCTTCCTGTACAGGCCGGGGAGCTGTTTTTT. Translated: CASSEALPVQAGELFF.

The rearrangement joins TRBV6-5 to TRBJ2-7; maybe TRBD1 (6 bases). V was trimmed by 5 bases and J by 7 bases, leaving 12 bases between them. The germline gives CDR1 MNHEY, CDR2 SVGAGI. The length of the CDR3 is 12 residues. The CDR3 spells CASSPRGWEQYF. The CDR3 nucleotides read TGTGCCAGCAGTCCAAGGGGGTGGGAGCAGTACTTC.

Only one count was recorded for this clone. J is TRBJ2-3 and V is TRBV10-3, with TRBD2 matching 10 bases. The CDR3 runs 16 residues. Trimming took 6 bases from V and 6 from J; bases not matched to a gene: 12. CDR1 and CDR2 from the germline V gene are ENHRY and SYGVKD. The CDR3 nucleotides are TGTGCCATCAGCCCGGGACAGGCTAGCGGGGGTGATACGCAGTATTTT. Amino acid sequence: CAISPGQASGGDTQYF.

This chain connects TRBV5-1 to TRBJ1-4; D gene ambiguous. Trimming removed 0 bases from V and 8 bases from J, with 11 bases in between. In germline, CDR1 is SGHRS, CDR2 YFSETQ. The CDR3 length is 14 residues. The CDR3, as DNA: TGCGCCAGCAGCTTGGGAGTGGGTTGGGAAAAACTGTTTTTT. Residues: CASSLGVGWEKLFF.

CDR3 residues: CASSLLGNVYEQYF. DNA of the CDR3: TGTGCCAGCAGTTTATTAGGGAATGTCTACGAGCAGTACTTC. The chain is built from TRBV27 and TRBJ2-7; unclear D gene. Germline values: CDR1 MNHEY, CDR2 SMNVEV (reference sequence). Between the trimmed V and J ends, which lost 1 base and 3 bases, there was a span of 10 bases. CDR3 length equals 14 residues.

V and J are TRBV29-1 and TRBJ2-3, with 10 bases fitting TRBD1. Germline V gene data show CDR1 as SQVTM and CDR2 as ANQGSEA. The CDR3 is 13 amino acids. J lost 4 bases, V lost 7 bases, and 5 bases had no gene match. The CDR3 DNA is TGCAGCGCCTCCGGGACAGGGGCAGATACGCAGTATTTT. Amino acids: CSASGTGADTQYF.

The chain recombines TRBV29-1 with TRBJ2-6; D remains unclear. V lost 4 bases, J lost 4 bases, and 8 bases lay in between. This CDR3 region has 13 residues. Germline CDR1 SQVTM, CDR2 ANQGSEA. For the CDR3, the DNA is TGCAGCGTTGGACCGGACGGGGCCAACGTCCTGACTTTC. Translated, it gives CSVGPDGANVLTF.

The chain combines TRBV7-2 with TRBJ2-1; 7 nucleotides agree with TRBD1. V dropped 8 bases and J dropped 2; count of bases not matched to a gene: 9. Germline V CDR1 and CDR2: SGHTA, FQGNSA. The CDR3 spans 15 residues. The CDR3 DNA is TGTGCCAGCGCAATCCGGGACAGCCCCTACAATGAGCAGTTCTTC. Protein product: CASAIRDSPYNEQFF.

The rearrangement links TRBV30 to TRBJ1-6, with 7 bases identical to TRBD1. Trimming at V came to 2 bases and at J to 7 bases, leaving 8 bases not matched to a gene. Germline CDR1 is GTSNPN and CDR2 is SVGIG (reference sequence). The CDR3 length is 15 residues. The CDR3 region is CAWSTEGQRNSPLHF. CDR3 nucleotides: TGTGCCTGGAGTACAGAGGGACAGAGAAATTCACCCCTCCACTTT.

The chain joins TRBV11-2 to TRBJ2-2; D unclear. The CDR3 sequence is 12 residues long. Trimming removed 5 bases at V and 2 bases at J, with 3 bases between. CDR1 is SGHAT, CDR2 FQNNGV, per germline. In nucleotides, the CDR3 is TGTGCCAGCAGCGTTAACACCGGGGAGCTGTTTTTT. Its protein product is CASSVNTGELFF.

The chain uses TRBV2 and TRBJ2-2; the D is unclear. This CDR3 has 13 amino acids. Germline CDR1 and CDR2: SNHLY and FYNNEI. Trimming took off 3 bases at V and 4 bases at J, with 6 bases between the two ends. CDR3 coding DNA: TGTGCCAGCAGTGAGGTGGCCACCGGGGAGCTGTTTTTT. It codes for CASSEVATGELFF. The full variable domain, with the rest looked up from reference TRBV2 and TRBJ2-2, is EPEVTQTPSHQVTQMGQEVILRCVPISNHLYFYWYRQILGQKVEFLVSFYNNEISEKSEIFDDQFSVERPDGSNFTLKIRSTKLEDSAMYFCASSEVATGELFFGEGSRLTVL.